This T cell receptor (beta chain) was found in a study of T cells in Graves' hyperthyroidism and ophthalmopathy. Turning to the study itself: Before treatment of any kind, peripheral blood was taken at initial diagnosis.

CDR3 length: 14 amino acids. V was clipped by 7 bases and J by 8 bases; unmatched bases: 13. Germline CDR1 reads MDHEN; CDR2 reads SYDVKM. The table lists this clonotype with many counts. Amplification of TCR beta CDR3 regions used RNA as the template. Researchers ran a first-round RT-PCR on the TCR CDR3 using the HTBI primer set. TCRdb independently ran MiXCR on the multiplex PCR reads; one entry per CDR3 protein. This table holds a few hundred thousand distinct CDR3 sequences, approximately 13% found once. Sequences were obtained from blood. The genes are TRBV28 and TRBJ1-2; 7 bases fit TRBD1. This TCR was recovered from a woman between 25 and 40 years old with Graves' hyperthyroidism that later progressed to Graves' ophthalmopathy. The CDR3 spells CASTHPQGGRGYTF. In nucleotides, the CDR3 is TGTGCCAGCACTCATCCCCAGGGGGGTCGGGGCTACACCTTC.